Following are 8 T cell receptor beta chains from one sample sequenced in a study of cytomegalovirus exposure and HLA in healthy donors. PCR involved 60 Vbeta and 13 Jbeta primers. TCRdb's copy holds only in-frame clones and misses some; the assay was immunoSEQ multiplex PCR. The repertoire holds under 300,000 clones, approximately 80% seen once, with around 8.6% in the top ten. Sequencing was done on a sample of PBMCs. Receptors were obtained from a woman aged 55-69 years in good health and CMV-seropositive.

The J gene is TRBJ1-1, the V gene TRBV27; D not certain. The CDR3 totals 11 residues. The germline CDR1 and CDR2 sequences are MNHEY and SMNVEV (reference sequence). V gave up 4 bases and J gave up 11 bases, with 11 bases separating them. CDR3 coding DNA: TGTGCCAGCAGTTCCCGATATCGGGCTTTCTTT. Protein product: CASSSRYRAFF.

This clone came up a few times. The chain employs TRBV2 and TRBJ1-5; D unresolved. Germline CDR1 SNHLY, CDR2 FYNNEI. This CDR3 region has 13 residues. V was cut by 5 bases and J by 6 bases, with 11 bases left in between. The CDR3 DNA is TGTGCCAGCAGTCAGTTGGGAGGTCAGCCCCAGCATTTT. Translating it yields CASSQLGGQPQHF.

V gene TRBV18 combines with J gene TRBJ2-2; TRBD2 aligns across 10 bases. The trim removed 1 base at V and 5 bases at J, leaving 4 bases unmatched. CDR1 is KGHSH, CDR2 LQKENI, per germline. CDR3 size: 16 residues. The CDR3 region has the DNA TGTGCCAGCTCACCACTAGCGGGAGGTCGTACCGGGGAGCTGTTTTTT. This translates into CASSPLAGGRTGELFF.

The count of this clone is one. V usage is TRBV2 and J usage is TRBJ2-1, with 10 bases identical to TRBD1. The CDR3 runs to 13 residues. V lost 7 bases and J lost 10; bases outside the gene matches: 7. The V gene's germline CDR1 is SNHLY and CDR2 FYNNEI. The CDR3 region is CASKGTGVNEQFF. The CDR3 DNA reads TGTGCCAGCAAGGGGACAGGGGTTAACGAGCAGTTCTTC.

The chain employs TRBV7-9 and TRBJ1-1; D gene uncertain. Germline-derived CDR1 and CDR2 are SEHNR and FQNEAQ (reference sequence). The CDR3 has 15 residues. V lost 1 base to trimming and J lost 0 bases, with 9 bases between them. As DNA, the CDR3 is TGTGCCAGCAGCTTAGAACGGGTTCTGAACACTGAAGCTTTCTTT. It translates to CASSLERVLNTEAFF.

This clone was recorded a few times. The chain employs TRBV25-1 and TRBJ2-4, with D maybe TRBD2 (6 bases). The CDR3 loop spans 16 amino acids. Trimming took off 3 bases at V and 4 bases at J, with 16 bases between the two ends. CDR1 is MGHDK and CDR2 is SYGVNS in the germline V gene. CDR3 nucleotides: TGTGCCAGCAGTGATACCCGGGAGCCTAAAAAAAACATTCAGTACTTC. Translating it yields CASSDTREPKKNIQYF.

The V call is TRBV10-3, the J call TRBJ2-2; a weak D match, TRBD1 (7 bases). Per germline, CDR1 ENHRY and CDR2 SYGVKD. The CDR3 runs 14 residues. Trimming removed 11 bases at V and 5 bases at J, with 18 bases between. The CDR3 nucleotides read TGTGCCTCAGGGGGGCTTGGGGTGACCGGGGAGCTGTTTTTT. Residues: CASGGLGVTGELFF.

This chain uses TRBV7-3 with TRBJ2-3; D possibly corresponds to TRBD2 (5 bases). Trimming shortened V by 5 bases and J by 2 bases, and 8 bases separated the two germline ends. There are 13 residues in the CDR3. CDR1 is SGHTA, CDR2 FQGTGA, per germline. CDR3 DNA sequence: TGTGCCAGCAGCACTAGAGACACAGATACGCAGTATTTT. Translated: CASSTRDTDTQYF.